This TCR beta chain was captured in a study of shared clonotypes between healthy human individuals. About the research overall: There were three CD4 naive, three CD4 memory, two CD8 naive and one CD8 memory plates per donor. Study-level results: A limitation of the genetic and exposure-history diversity represented arose from few donors.

Every subset's genomic DNA went evenly onto several immunoSEQ plates. The DNA input per sorted-subset replicate PCR was about 190 ng, corresponding to 32,000 or so T cell genomes. Sequencing was performed with immunoSEQ multiplex PCR; in TCRdb, only in-frame clones are kept and a portion is missing. The profile shows roughly 2.5 million clones, roughly 92% of them singletons. The CDR3 is 14 residues long. Deletions cut 0 bases from V and 4 bases from J, with 10 bases between. From germline, CDR1 is SGHDT and CDR2 YYEEEE. This clone showed up just once. Its specificity is not known. The TCR sequence derives from a man aged 18 to 29 in good health. Sequenced material: naive CD4+ T cells sorted from blood. The subset here: CD45RA+ positively selected. J is TRBJ1-2 and V is TRBV5-6; no reliable D call. The CDR3 DNA follows: TGTGCCAGCAGCTTGGGGCAGGTTAGCTATGGCTACACCTTC. Translated: CASSLGQVSYGYTF.